The entry below describes one TCR beta chain. Its antigen remains unidentified. CD45RO negativity and positive selection for CCR7 defined naive CD8 cells, a population that excluded terminally differentiated effector memory CD45RA+ cells. This CDR3 is built from 15 residues. The trim removed 5 bases at V and 8 bases at J, leaving 7 bases unmatched. Looked up from germline, CDR1 is WNHNN and CDR2 is SYGVQD (reference sequence). The data belong to a study of shared clonotypes between healthy human individuals. Study-wide results and limits: Naive CD4 clonotype sharing across a few donors was approximately 5%. The study generally estimated greater richness for naive than memory subsets. Rarefaction showed sorted-subset sequencing was incomplete despite large depth.

The repertoire was sequenced with immunoSEQ multiplex PCR; TCRdb's copy has only in-frame clones and lacks some. This sample has hundreds of thousands of clones, with about 96% found just once. Material: naive CD8+ T cells sorted from blood. This rearrangement joins TRBV10-1 to TRBJ2-1, with 12 bases matching TRBD2. This TCR came from a woman aged 25 to 45 in good health. The CDR3 nucleotides are TGCGCCAGCAGTCCTGGACTAGCGGGAATATATGAGCAGTTCTTC. It translates to CASSPGLAGIYEQFF.